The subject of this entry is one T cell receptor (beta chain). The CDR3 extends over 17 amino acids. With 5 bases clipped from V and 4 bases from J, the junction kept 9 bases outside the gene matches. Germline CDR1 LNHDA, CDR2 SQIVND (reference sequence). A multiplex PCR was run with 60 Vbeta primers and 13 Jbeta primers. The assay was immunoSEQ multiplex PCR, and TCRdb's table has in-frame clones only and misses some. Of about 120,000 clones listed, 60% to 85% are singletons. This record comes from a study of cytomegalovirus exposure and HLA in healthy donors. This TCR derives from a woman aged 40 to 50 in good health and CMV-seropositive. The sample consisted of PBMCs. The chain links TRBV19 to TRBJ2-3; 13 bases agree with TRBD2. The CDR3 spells CASSADTSGRASDTQYF. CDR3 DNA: TGTGCCAGTAGTGCCGATACTAGCGGGAGGGCCTCAGATACGCAGTATTTT.